The 24 T cell receptor beta chains reported below all come from one sample, sequenced in a study of OX40 agonist ivuxolimab in advanced cancers. Clones were sequenced by immunoSEQ multiplex PCR, and TCRdb holds only the in-frame ones, with some missing. The data show tens of thousands of clones, 83% seen once. This material consisted of CD4+ or CD8+ T cells sorted from blood, taken in a trial of the OX40 agonist ivuxolimab. The receptors were gathered from an adult with an advanced solid tumor such as melanoma, head and neck, liver or kidney cancer.

The V gene is TRBV18, the J gene TRBJ1-1, with 7 bases identical to TRBD1. The trim removed 6 bases at V and 0 bases at J, leaving 4 bases unmatched. In germline, CDR1 is KGHSH, CDR2 LQKENI. The CDR3 consists of 14 residues. The CDR3 DNA reads TGTGCCAGCTCGGAGGACAGGTTGAACACTGAAGCTTTCTTT. Translated, it gives CASSEDRLNTEAFF.

The J gene is TRBJ2-2, the V gene TRBV9; D call uncertain. The CDR3 sequence is 12 residues long. CDR1 and CDR2 from the germline V gene are SGDLS and YYNGEE. Trimming removed 0 bases at V and 8 bases at J, with 5 bases between. The CDR3 is CASSVGLGELFF. DNA of the CDR3: TGTGCCAGCAGCGTAGGGCTAGGGGAGCTGTTTTTT.

The V call is TRBV19, the J call TRBJ1-2; 10 bases are shared with TRBD1. Germline assignment: CDR1 LNHDA and CDR2 SQIVND (reference sequence). This CDR3 has 13 residues. The ends lost 6 bases at V and 8 bases at J; junction bases unmatched: 6. The CDR3 sequence: CASRRQGALGYTF. The CDR3 DNA follows: TGTGCCAGTAGGAGACAGGGGGCGCTGGGCTACACCTTC.

CDR3 DNA sequence: TGTGCCAGCAGCTTTGGGACCGCGGTTGGCTACGAGCAGTACTTC. It yields the protein CASSFGTAVGYEQYF. The chain combines TRBV7-2 with TRBJ2-7; D may be TRBD1 or TRBD2 (5 bases each). V was shortened by 3 bases and J by 3 bases, with 15 bases between the two germline ends. Germline CDR1 and CDR2: SGHTA and FQGNSA. The CDR3 is made up of 15 amino acids.

In its sample, this clone was seen a few times. The V gene is TRBV23-1, the J gene TRBJ1-5; D not resolved. TRBV23-1 has ORF status, its function being uncertain. The CDR3 contains 15 residues. Deletions cut 0 bases from V and 4 bases from J, with 10 bases between. CDR3 bases: TGCGCCAGCAGTCAATCAGGAAGGATTAATCAGCCCCAGCATTTT. Its protein is CASSQSGRINQPQHF.

The genes are TRBV7-9 and TRBJ2-2, with D possibly TRBD1 on 6 matching bases. The CDR3 extends over 16 amino acids. V was pared by 4 bases and J by 0 bases, with 12 bases between. The germline V gene encodes CDR1 SEHNR and CDR2 FQNEAQ (reference sequence). CDR3 loop: CASSSTGTANTGELFF. CDR3 sequence (DNA): TGTGCCAGCAGCTCGACAGGAACCGCGAACACCGGGGAGCTGTTTTTT.

The rearrangement uses TRBV12-1 and TRBJ1-1; the DNA was not compared with TRBD1, the D call given in the table. TRBV12-1 is given as a pseudogene. CDR3 length equals 14 residues. CDR3 loop: CASSVIAAGLVAFF. The CDR3 region has the DNA TGTGCCAGCAGCGTGATTGCCGCAGGGTTGGTGGCTTTCTTT.

The V and J genes are TRBV13 and TRBJ2-3; TRBD2 matches 8 bases. The V and J ends lost 0 bases and 3 bases, in that order; junction bases with no gene match: 8. The germline gives CDR1 PRHDT, CDR2 FYEKMQ (reference sequence). The CDR3 runs to 17 residues. CDR3 protein: CASSLGIAGGGTDTQYF. In nucleotides, the CDR3 is TGTGCCAGCAGCTTAGGAATTGCGGGGGGAGGGACAGATACGCAGTATTTT.

The chain combines TRBV29-1 with TRBJ2-3; either TRBD1 or TRBD2 may supply D (6 bases each). The germline CDR1 and CDR2 sequences are SQVTM and ANQGSEA. V shed 1 base and J shed 1 base, with 9 bases lying between them. CDR3 size: 14 residues. The CDR3 region is CSVEGRGGTDTQYF. In DNA, the CDR3 is TGCAGCGTTGAAGGGAGGGGGGGCACAGATACGCAGTATTTT.

The gene calls are TRBV7-2 and TRBJ2-4, with TRBD2 as a possible D gene (5 bases). Germline V lookup: CDR1 SGHTA, CDR2 FQGNSA. This CDR3 contains 14 residues. The germline V and J ends were trimmed by 4 bases and 6 bases, with 13 bases remaining between them. CDR3 residues: CASSSPRGRNIQYF. CDR3 nucleotide sequence: TGTGCCAGCAGCTCCCCGCGAGGGAGAAACATTCAGTACTTC.

The J gene is TRBJ1-2, the V gene TRBV6-6; TRBD1 agrees at 11 bases. J lost 3 bases, V lost 6 bases, and 3 bases had no gene match. Per the germline V gene, CDR1 is MNHNY and CDR2 is SVGAGI (reference sequence). This CDR3 is built from 14 residues. The CDR3 loop reads CASSRTGGYYGYTF. Here the CDR3 DNA reads TGTGCCAGCAGCAGGACAGGGGGCTACTATGGCTACACCTTC.

The rearrangement links TRBV19 to TRBJ2-3; possibly TRBD1 for D (5 bases). This CDR3 contains 15 residues. Germline V gives CDR1 LNHDA, CDR2 SQIVND (reference sequence). V was clipped by 9 bases and J by 2 bases, with 18 bases between them. The CDR3 sequence: CASLATRASTDTQYF. DNA for the CDR3: TGTGCCAGCCTGGCGACCAGGGCCTCCACAGATACGCAGTATTTT. Filled out from reference TRBV19 and TRBJ2-3, the complete variable domain reads DGGITQSPKYLFRKEGQNVTLSCEQNLNHDAMYWYRQDPGQGLRLIYYSQIVNDFQKGDIAEGYSVSREKKESFPLTVTSAQKNPTAFYLCASLATRASTDTQYFGPGTRLTVL.

The chain has TRBV2 and TRBJ2-3, with 9 bases that match TRBD2. Germline V lookup: CDR1 SNHLY, CDR2 FYNNEI. The CDR3 runs to 17 residues. V trimming: 1 base; J trimming: 1 base; junction bases outside the gene matches: 6. The chain's CDR3 is CASSEGRSSGGTDTQYF. The CDR3, as DNA: TGTGCCAGCAGTGAAGGAAGATCTAGCGGGGGCACAGATACGCAGTATTTT.

This clone was seen only a few times. CDR3 bases: TGTGCCAGTAGTTGGGACAGGGGATCCCCCGGGGAGCTGTTTTTT. Translated: CASSWDRGSPGELFF. The rearrangement links TRBV19 to TRBJ2-2; 10 bases align to TRBD1. The CDR3 covers 15 residues. The J segment lost 6 bases and the V segment lost 5 bases, leaving 6 bases of the junction unmatched. Per the germline V gene, CDR1 is LNHDA and CDR2 is SQIVND (reference sequence).

There are a few counts of this clone. The rearrangement joins TRBV4-1 to TRBJ2-6; D possibly corresponds to TRBD2 (5 bases). Trimming took 5 bases from V and 1 from J, leaving 12 bases between them. CDR1 MGHRA and CDR2 YSYEKL come from the germline V gene. The CDR3 is 16 residues long. CDR3 nucleotide sequence: TGCGCCAGCAGCGGTCCAGAGGGATCTGGGGCCAACGTCCTGACTTTC. This translates into CASSGPEGSGANVLTF.

J is TRBJ1-4 and V is TRBV7-2; perhaps TRBD1 as D (5 bases). Germline values: CDR1 SGHTA, CDR2 FQGNSA. The V and J ends lost 5 bases and 6 bases respectively, with 13 bases between them. This CDR3 has 14 residues. CDR3 coding DNA: TGTGCCAGCAGCCGACAGTCCCGGGATGAAAAACTGTTTTTT. Translating it yields CASSRQSRDEKLFF. Based on the CDR3 plus reference TRBV7-2 and TRBJ1-4, the full variable domain is GAGVSQSPSNKVTEKGKDVELRCDPISGHTALYWYRQSLGQGLEFLIYFQGNSAPDKSGLPSDRFSAERTGGSVSTLTIQRTQQEDSAVYLCASSRQSRDEKLFFGSGTQLSVL.

This chain connects TRBV11-2 to TRBJ2-1, with TRBD1 matching 7 bases. The CDR3 contains 15 residues. The V and J ends lost 6 bases and 8 bases, in that order; junction bases with no gene match: 13. From germline, CDR1 is SGHAT and CDR2 FQNNGV. The CDR3 DNA sequence: TGTGCCAGCAGTAGTTATGGGACAGCAGAGGATGAGCAGTTCTTC. Residues: CASSSYGTAEDEQFF.

The chain couples TRBV19 to TRBJ1-1; the D is unclear. Trimming took off 6 bases at V and 1 base at J, with 9 bases between the two ends. CDR1 is LNHDA, CDR2 SQIVND, per germline (reference sequence). The CDR3 covers 13 residues. CDR3 sequence reads: CASRVLPNTEAFF. CDR3 DNA sequence: TGTGCCAGTAGAGTACTACCGAACACTGAAGCTTTCTTT.

The V gene is TRBV7-9, the J gene TRBJ2-1; 10 nucleotides match TRBD2. Germline lookup yields CDR1 SEHNR and CDR2 FQNEAQ (reference sequence). V lost 5 bases and J lost 2; bases outside the gene matches: 9. This CDR3 comprises 17 residues. CDR3 loop: CASSIGSGGAAYNEQFF. The CDR3 DNA follows: TGTGCCAGCAGCATAGGGAGCGGGGGGGCCGCCTACAATGAGCAGTTCTTC. Combining the CDR3 with reference TRBV7-9 and TRBJ2-1 gives the whole variable domain DTGVSQNPRHKITKRGQNVTFRCDPISEHNRLYWYRQTLGQGPEFLTYFQNEAQLEKSRLLSDRFSAERPKGSFSTLEIQRTEQGDSAMYLCASSIGSGGAAYNEQFFGPGTRLTVL.

The chain carries TRBV7-9 and TRBJ2-5; D not certain. Between the trimmed V and J ends, which lost 2 bases and 2 bases, there was a span of 9 bases. The CDR3 extends over 14 amino acids. Germline V gives CDR1 SEHNR, CDR2 FQNEAQ (reference sequence). This CDR3 is CASSLNQPQETQYF. In DNA, the CDR3 is TGTGCCAGCAGCTTAAATCAGCCACAAGAGACCCAGTACTTC.

Only one count was recorded for this clone. V gene TRBV7-2 combines with J gene TRBJ2-4, with a weak D call TRBD1 (5 bases). CDR1 is SGHTA and CDR2 is FQGNSA in the germline V gene. The V and J ends lost 2 bases and 5 bases respectively, with 13 bases between them. The CDR3 is made up of 15 amino acids. DNA for the CDR3: TGTGCCAGCAGCTTAAGGGGCACCCGGGAAAACATTCAGTACTTC. It encodes CASSLRGTRENIQYF.

The chain combines TRBV14 with TRBJ1-2; TRBD1 aligns across 9 bases. The germline V gene encodes CDR1 SGHDN and CDR2 FVKESK. The junction had 10 bases not matched to a gene; V was cut back by 4 bases and J by 4 bases. This CDR3 spans 16 amino acids. This CDR3 reads CASSLSGTGFPYGYTF. The DNA of the CDR3 is TGTGCCAGCAGCCTCTCCGGGACAGGGTTTCCCTATGGCTACACCTTC.

V gene TRBV10-3 combines with J gene TRBJ2-1; D call uncertain. The ends were cut back, 4 bases at V and 6 bases at J, with 10 bases in the middle. This CDR3 contains 13 residues. Germline V gives CDR1 ENHRY, CDR2 SYGVKD. CDR3 region: CAISAGFGNEQFF. As DNA, the CDR3 is TGTGCCATCAGTGCTGGCTTCGGCAATGAGCAGTTCTTC.

This clone was seen a few times. The chain uses TRBV5-1 and TRBJ1-1; the D is unclear. The CDR3 has 14 residues. V dropped 1 base and J dropped 1 base, with 8 bases sitting between them. The V gene's germline CDR1 is SGHRS and CDR2 YFSETQ. The CDR3 reads CASSLLAGNTEAFF. CDR3 sequence (DNA): TGCGCCAGCAGCTTGTTAGCGGGGAACACTGAAGCTTTCTTT.